This TCR beta chain was recorded in a study of PD-1 blockade in mismatch repair-deficient tumors. Every patient had mismatch repair deficiency by PCR or immunohistochemistry. The TCR-sequenced patients were a few responders to pembrolizumab. Sequenced by immunoSEQ multiplex PCR; TCRdb stores in-frame clones only, minus some. Among about 51,000 clones listed, approximately 80% were seen once. The input for sequencing was peripheral blood, taken 4 weeks after starting pembrolizumab. The origin of this receptor is an adult with mismatch repair-deficient cancer.

The DNA of the CDR3 is TGTGCCTGGAGTTTGGACAGGTCCTACGAGCAGTACTTC. It is translated as CAWSLDRSYEQYF. The gene calls are TRBV30 and TRBJ2-7; 7 bases match TRBD1. Looked up from germline, CDR1 is GTSNPN and CDR2 is SVGIG (reference sequence). This CDR3 region has 13 residues. The trim removed 2 bases at V and 1 base at J, leaving 2 bases unmatched.